The TCR beta chain described here comes from a study of CD8+CD57+ T cells in acquired aplastic anemia. The CDR3 contains 14 residues. The germline V and J ends were trimmed by 3 bases and 5 bases, with 13 bases remaining between them. Germline CDR1 ENHRY, CDR2 SYGVKD. Profiling that covered TCR beta VDJ and CDR3 relied on genomic DNA as its template. TCRdb called the reads again in MiXCR, with one record for every CDR3 protein. The sample has 120,000 or so distinct CDR3 sequences; 48% are singletons. This TCR came from a human donor in good health, serving as a control. Sequencing was done on a sample of sorted CD4+, CD8+, or CD8+CD57+ T cells (not recorded which) from PBMCs. The J gene is TRBJ1-1, the V gene TRBV10-3, with D possibly TRBD1 on 5 matching bases. Here the CDR3 reads CAISDLPGGTEAFF. The CDR3, as DNA: TGTGCCATCAGTGACCTCCCCGGGGGGACTGAAGCTTTCTTT.